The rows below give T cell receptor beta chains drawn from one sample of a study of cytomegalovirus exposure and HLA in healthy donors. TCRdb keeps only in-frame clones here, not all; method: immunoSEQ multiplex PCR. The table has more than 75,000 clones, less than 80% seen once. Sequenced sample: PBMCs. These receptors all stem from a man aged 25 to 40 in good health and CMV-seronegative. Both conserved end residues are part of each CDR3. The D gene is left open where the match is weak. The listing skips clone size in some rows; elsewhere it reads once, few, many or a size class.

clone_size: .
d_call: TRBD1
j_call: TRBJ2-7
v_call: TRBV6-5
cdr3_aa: CASSPRGDRYYEQYF
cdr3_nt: TGTGCCAGCAGCCCCCGAGGGGACAGATACTACGAGCAGTACTTC

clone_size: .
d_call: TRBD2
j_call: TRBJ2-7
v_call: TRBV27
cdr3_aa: CASKTTSGFYEQYF
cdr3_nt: TGTGCCAGCAAGACGACTAGCGGATTTTACGAGCAGTACTTC

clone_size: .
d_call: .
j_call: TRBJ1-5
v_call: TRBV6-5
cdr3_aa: CASSYGGGNQPQHF
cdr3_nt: TGTGCCAGCAGTTATGGGGGGGGGAATCAGCCCCAGCATTTT

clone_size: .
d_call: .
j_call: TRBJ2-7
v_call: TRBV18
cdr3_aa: CASSPVKTGLGEQYF
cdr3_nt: TGTGCCAGCTCACCGGTTAAAACAGGGCTTGGCGAGCAGTACTTC

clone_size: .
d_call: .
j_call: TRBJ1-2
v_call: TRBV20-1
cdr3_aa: CSAFQGKGYTF
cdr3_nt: TGCAGTGCCTTTCAGGGGAAGGGCTACACCTTC

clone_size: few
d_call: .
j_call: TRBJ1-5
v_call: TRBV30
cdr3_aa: CAWSAPFGGQPQHF
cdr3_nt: TGTGCCTGGAGTGCCCCGTTCGGCGGTCAGCCCCAGCATTTT

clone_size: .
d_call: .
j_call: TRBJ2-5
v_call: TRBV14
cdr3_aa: CASSRDTLYQETQYF
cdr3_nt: TGTGCCAGCTCCCGGGACACCCTTTACCAAGAGACCCAGTACTTC

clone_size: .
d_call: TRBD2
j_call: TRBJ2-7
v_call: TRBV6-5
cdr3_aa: CASSYGTSGPSYEQYF
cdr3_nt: TGTGCCAGCAGTTACGGGACTAGCGGTCCCTCCTACGAGCAGTACTTC

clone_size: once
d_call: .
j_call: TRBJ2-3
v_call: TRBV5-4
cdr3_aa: CASSLVLDTDTQYF
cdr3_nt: TGTGCCAGCAGCTTGGTACTAGACACAGATACGCAGTATTTT

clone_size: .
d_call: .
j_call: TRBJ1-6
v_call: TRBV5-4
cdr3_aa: CASTPRGGSYNSPLHF
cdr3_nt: TGTGCCAGCACCCCTCGGGGAGGCTCCTATAATTCACCCCTCCACTTT

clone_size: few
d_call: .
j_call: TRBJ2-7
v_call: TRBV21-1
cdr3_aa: CASSRSGRVSYEQYF
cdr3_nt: TGTGCCAGCAGCCGCAGCGGGAGGGTCTCCTACGAGCAGTACTTC

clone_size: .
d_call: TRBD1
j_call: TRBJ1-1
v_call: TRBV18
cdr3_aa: CASSLTGTVDTEAFF
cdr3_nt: TGTGCCAGCTCGCTGACAGGGACGGTGGACACTGAAGCTTTCTTT

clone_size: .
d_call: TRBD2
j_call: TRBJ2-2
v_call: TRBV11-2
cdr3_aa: CASSPRLAGSNTGELFF
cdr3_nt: TGTGCCAGCAGCCCCCGGCTAGCGGGGTCGAACACCGGGGAGCTGTTTTTT

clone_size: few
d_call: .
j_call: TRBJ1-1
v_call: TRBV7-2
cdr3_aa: CASSLEDFTEAFF
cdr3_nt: TGTGCCAGCAGCCTCGAGGATTTCACTGAAGCTTTCTTT

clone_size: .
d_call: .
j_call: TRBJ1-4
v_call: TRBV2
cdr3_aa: CASSVQGSNEKLFF
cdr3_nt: TGTGCCAGCAGTGTCCAGGGTTCTAATGAAAAACTGTTTTTT

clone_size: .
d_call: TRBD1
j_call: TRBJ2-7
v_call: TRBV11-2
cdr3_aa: CASRSYAGTGATYEQYF
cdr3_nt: TGTGCCAGCCGCTCCTACGCCGGGACAGGGGCCACCTACGAGCAGTACTTC

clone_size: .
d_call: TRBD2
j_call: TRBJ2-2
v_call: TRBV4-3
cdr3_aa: CASSQRGLAGSTGELFF
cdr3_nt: TGCGCCAGCAGCCAAAGGGGACTAGCGGGAAGCACCGGGGAGCTGTTTTTT

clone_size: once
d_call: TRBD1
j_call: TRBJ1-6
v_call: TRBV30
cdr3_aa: CAWSVQGSSYNSPLHF
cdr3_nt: TGTGCCTGGAGTGTACAGGGGTCGTCCTATAATTCACCCCTCCACTTT

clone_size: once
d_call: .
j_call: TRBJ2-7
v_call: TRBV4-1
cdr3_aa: CASSHSRGPYYEQYF
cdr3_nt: TGCGCCAGCAGCCATTCGCGGGGGCCTTACTACGAGCAGTACTTC

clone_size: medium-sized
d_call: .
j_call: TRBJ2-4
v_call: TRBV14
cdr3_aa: CASSRAGYNIQYF
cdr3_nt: TGTGCCAGCAGCCGTGCAGGGTATAACATTCAGTACTTC

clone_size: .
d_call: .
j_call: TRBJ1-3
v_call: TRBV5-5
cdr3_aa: CASSIRVMSGNTIYF
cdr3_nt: TGTGCCAGCAGCATCAGGGTTATGTCTGGAAACACCATATATTTT

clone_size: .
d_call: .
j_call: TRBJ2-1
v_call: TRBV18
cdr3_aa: CASSPPQTRNAYNEQFF
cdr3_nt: TGTGCCAGCTCACCCCCCCAGACTAGGAACGCCTACAATGAGCAGTTCTTC

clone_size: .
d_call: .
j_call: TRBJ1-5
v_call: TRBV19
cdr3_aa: CASSIRPDQPQHF
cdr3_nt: TGTGCCAGTAGTATCCGTCCAGATCAGCCCCAGCATTTT

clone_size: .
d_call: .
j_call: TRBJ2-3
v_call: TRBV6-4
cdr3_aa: CASSAGGTDTQYF
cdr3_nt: TGTGCCAGCAGTGCAGGGGGCACAGATACGCAGTATTTT

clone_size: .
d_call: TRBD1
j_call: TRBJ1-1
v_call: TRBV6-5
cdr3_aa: CASGDRGPTGTEAFF
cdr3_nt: TGTGCCAGCGGCGACAGGGGCCCCACGGGGACTGAAGCTTTCTTT

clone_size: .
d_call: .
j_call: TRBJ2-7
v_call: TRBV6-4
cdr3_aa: CASSPLLEQYF
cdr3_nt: TGTGCCAGCAGCCCTTTACTGGAGCAGTACTTC

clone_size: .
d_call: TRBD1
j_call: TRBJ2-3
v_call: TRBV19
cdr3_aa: CASRRPQGLDTQYF
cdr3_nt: TGTGCCAGTAGGAGACCACAGGGGCTAGATACGCAGTATTTT

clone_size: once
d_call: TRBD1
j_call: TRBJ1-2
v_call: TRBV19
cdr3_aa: CASSILTGGGYTF
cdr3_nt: TGTGCCAGTAGTATACTAACAGGGGGCGGCTACACCTTC

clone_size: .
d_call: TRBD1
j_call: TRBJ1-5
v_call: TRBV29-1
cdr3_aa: CSDPLGRTVSTGTDQPQHF
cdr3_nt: TGCAGCGACCCTCTGGGACGGACCGTATCGACAGGGACCGATCAGCCCCAGCATTTT

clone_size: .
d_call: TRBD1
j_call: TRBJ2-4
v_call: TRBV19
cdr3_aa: CASSTTGYYGIQYF
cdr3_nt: TGTGCCAGTAGCACGACAGGGTATTACGGCATTCAGTACTTC

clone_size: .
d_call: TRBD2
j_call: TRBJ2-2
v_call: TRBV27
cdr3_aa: CASRYGGATLGELFF
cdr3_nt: TGTGCCAGTAGGTACGGGGGGGCAACCCTCGGGGAGCTGTTTTTT

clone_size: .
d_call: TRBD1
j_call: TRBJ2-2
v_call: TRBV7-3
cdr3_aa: CASSPGQGWAGELFF
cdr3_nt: TGTGCCAGCAGCCCAGGACAGGGATGGGCCGGGGAGCTGTTTTTT

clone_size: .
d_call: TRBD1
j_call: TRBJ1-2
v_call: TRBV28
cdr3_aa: CASRTGTGVEGYTF
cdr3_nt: TGTGCCAGCAGGACCGGGACAGGGGTCGAGGGCTACACCTTC

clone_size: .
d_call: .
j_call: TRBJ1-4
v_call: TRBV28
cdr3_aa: CASSSHTTTREKLFF
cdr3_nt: TGTGCCAGCAGTTCGCACACGACGACACGTGAAAAACTGTTTTTT

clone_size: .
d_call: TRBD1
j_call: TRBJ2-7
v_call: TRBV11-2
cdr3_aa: CASSSEVVTGQYEQYF
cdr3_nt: TGTGCCAGCAGCTCCGAGGTCGTGACAGGGCAGTACGAGCAGTACTTC